The T cell receptor beta chain described here comes from a study of blood T cell repertoires in COVID-19. Authors' processing steps: For nucleated cells, counts were estimated from reference gene primer amplification. Repertoires were generated with immunoSEQ multiplex PCR, while TCRdb's copy carries only in-frame clones and drops some. The DNA gave D and trimming, while V, J and clone size come from that table. The sample holds hundreds of thousands of clones, roughly nine tenths seen once. Germline-derived CDR1 and CDR2 are WNHNN and SYGVQD (reference sequence). V shed 1 base and J 7 bases; nucleotides not matched to a gene: 6. This CDR3 contains 15 residues.

The chain recombines TRBV10-1 with TRBJ2-7, with TRBD2 matching 11 bases. Sequencing input: PBMCs or T cells enriched from blood (not recorded which). The sequence was obtained from a woman under 30 who had recovered from COVID-19. The CDR3 coding sequence is TGCGCCAGCAGTGAGTACCTAGCGGGGGGTCGAGAGCAGTACTTC. Protein sequence: CASSEYLAGGREQYF.